This TCR beta chain was captured by sequencing in a study of T cell repertoires in cytomegalovirus infection. Study as a whole: Public TCR beta signatures were indicative of both CMV infection and a matching HLA type. Study-level points and caveats: Identification of carriers of CMV plus the relevant HLA was achieved through cumulative public TCR beta family frequency.

TCRdb re-called the reads with MiXCR, one entry per CDR3 protein. The sample includes hundreds of thousands of distinct CDR3 sequences, roughly 29% of them seen just once. There are many counts of this clonotype. Its antigen is currently unknown. V lost 4 bases and J lost 3; bases outside the gene matches: 2. This CDR3 contains 15 residues. The sequence was obtained from a human donor in good health (CMV status not recorded). Some clones in this sample may be carry-over from other donors' samples. The rearrangement uses TRBV12-3 or TRBV12-4 and TRBJ2-3; TRBD2 matches at 12 bases. The material was cultured PBMCs, obtained from culture after CMV antigen stimulation. The CDR3, as DNA: TGTGCCAGCAGTTCGGGACTAGCGGGTACAGATACGCAGTATTTT. It is translated as CASSSGLAGTDTQYF.